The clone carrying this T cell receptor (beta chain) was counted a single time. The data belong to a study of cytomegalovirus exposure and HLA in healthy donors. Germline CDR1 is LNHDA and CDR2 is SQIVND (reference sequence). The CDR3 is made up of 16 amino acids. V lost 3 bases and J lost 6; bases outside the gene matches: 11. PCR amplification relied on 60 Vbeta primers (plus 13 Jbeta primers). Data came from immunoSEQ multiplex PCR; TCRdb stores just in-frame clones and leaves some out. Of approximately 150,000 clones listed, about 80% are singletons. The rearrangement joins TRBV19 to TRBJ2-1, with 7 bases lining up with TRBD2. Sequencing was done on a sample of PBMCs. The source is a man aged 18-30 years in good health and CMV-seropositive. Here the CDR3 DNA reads TGTGCCAGTAGTATCCTGGGGGGGGGAGCCTTCAATGAGCAGTTCTTC. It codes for CASSILGGGAFNEQFF. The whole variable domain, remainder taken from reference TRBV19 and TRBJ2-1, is DGGITQSPKYLFRKEGQNVTLSCEQNLNHDAMYWYRQDPGQGLRLIYYSQIVNDFQKGDIAEGYSVSREKKESFPLTVTSAQKNPTAFYLCASSILGGGAFNEQFFGPGTRLTVL.